This T cell receptor beta chain was recovered during a study of blood T cell repertoires in COVID-19. Study-wide background: COVID-19 samples collected from the United States, Italy and Spain covered acute and convalescent phases. PBMCs, B-cell-depleted T cells, or T cells were the source of the cDNA or gDNA that made up the material.

Using immunoSEQ multiplex PCR, the repertoire was profiled, and TCRdb retains in-frame clones only, with some absent. Of about 200,000 clones listed, 92% are singletons. Looked up from germline, CDR1 is SGDLS and CDR2 is YYNGEE. V was pared by 8 bases and J by 1 base, with 13 bases between. The CDR3 spans 13 residues. It was during active infection that Seattle patients were enrolled and then longitudinally followed. This clone was counted once. The chain links TRBV9 to TRBJ2-7, with a possible D match to TRBD1 (6 bases). The receptor's source is a man aged 60 to 69 with COVID-19, enrolled during active disease. Source material: peripheral blood. CDR3 nucleotides: TGTGCCAGTGCCCAGGGGATTTCCTACGAGCAGTACTTC. Protein product: CASAQGISYEQYF.